What follows are 20 T cell receptor beta chains derived from one specimen sequenced in a study of CD8 T cells in ankylosing spondylitis. TCRdb called the 5' RACE reads again in MiXCR, with one record for every CDR3 protein. The data hold a few hundred thousand distinct CDR3 sequences, with roughly 20% observed a single time. Material for sequencing was blood, either unsorted or a sorted T cell fraction (not recorded which). The receptors derive from a female donor with ankylosing spondylitis or in good health (not recorded which).

The chain carries TRBV4-3 and TRBJ2-1, with a weak D call TRBD2 (5 bases). The CDR3 is 15 residues long. Germline CDR1 reads LGHNA; CDR2 reads YSLEER. Between the trimmed V and J ends, which lost 1 base and 2 bases, there was a span of 9 bases. CDR3 sequence reads: CASSQGGETYNEQFF. In DNA form, the CDR3 reads TGCGCCAGCAGCCAAGGGGGAGAGACCTACAATGAGCAGTTCTTC.

In DNA, the CDR3 is TGTGCCAGCAGTTACCACTTTGGGGACAGCTCCTACGAGCAGTACTTC. Protein: CASSYHFGDSSYEQYF. The genes are TRBV12-3 or TRBV12-4 and TRBJ2-7; TRBD1 aligns across 7 bases. The CDR3 totals 16 residues. The V segment lost 4 bases and the J segment 0 bases; nucleotides outside the gene matches: 9.

The chain couples TRBV6-1 to TRBJ1-4; 10 nucleotides align to TRBD1. The CDR3 extends over 16 amino acids. V lost 3 bases and J lost 6; bases outside the gene matches: 7. Germline CDR1 is MNHNS and CDR2 is SASEGT. This CDR3 reads CASSDDLGTGDEKLFF. The DNA for the CDR3 is TGTGCCAGCAGTGACGACCTCGGGACAGGGGATGAAAAACTGTTTTTT.

This clonotype was observed a handful of times. V is TRBV7-2 and J is TRBJ2-1, with 11 nucleotides matching TRBD2. CDR1 SGHTA and CDR2 FQGNSA come from the germline V gene. The V gene end was trimmed by 7 bases and the J gene end by 4 bases; junction bases not matched to a gene: 6. The CDR3 has 15 amino acids. CDR3 residues: CASIFLAGGYNEQFF. DNA of the CDR3: TGTGCCAGCATCTTTCTAGCGGGGGGATACAATGAGCAGTTCTTC.

The chain couples TRBV6-5 to TRBJ1-4; possible D gene TRBD1, 5 bases. Germline CDR1 and CDR2: MNHEY and SVGAGI. CDR3 length: 14 amino acids. Trimming pared 0 bases from V and 5 bases from J, leaving 7 bases between. DNA of the CDR3: TGTGCCAGCAGTTACTCGGGGGAAAATGAAAAACTGTTTTTT. As protein: CASSYSGENEKLFF.

This clonotype qualifies as medium-sized (0.01 to 0.1%). The chain has TRBV7-2 and TRBJ1-1; tentatively, D is TRBD1 (6 bases). Germline assignment: CDR1 SGHTA and CDR2 FQGNSA. The V and J ends lost 7 bases and 6 bases respectively, with 18 bases between them. The CDR3 length is 14 residues. CDR3 in amino acids: CASNLQGGFAEAFF. The CDR3 bases are TGTGCCAGCAACCTACAGGGCGGTTTCGCTGAAGCTTTCTTT.

The rearrangement links TRBV7-9 to TRBJ1-2; a possible D gene is TRBD1 (6 bases). Trimming stripped 5 bases from V and 7 bases from J, with 11 bases between. From germline, CDR1 is SEHNR and CDR2 FQNEAQ (reference sequence). This CDR3 has 12 residues. The CDR3 reads CASSITGFGYTF. CDR3 coding DNA: TGTGCCAGCAGCATTACAGGGTTTGGCTACACCTTC.

The V and J genes are TRBV20-1 and TRBJ2-1; D gene unclear. CDR3 length: 13 amino acids. The germline gives CDR1 DFQATT, CDR2 SNEGSKA (reference sequence). Trimming took 0 bases from V and 6 from J, leaving 9 bases between them. The chain's CDR3 is CSARDLWSNEQFF. DNA of the CDR3: TGCAGTGCTAGAGATCTCTGGAGCAATGAGCAGTTCTTC.

At least ten counts were recorded for this clonotype. The V gene is TRBV12-3 or TRBV12-4, the J gene TRBJ2-5; 12 bases fit TRBD2. The CDR3 covers 15 residues. The V gene end was trimmed by 6 bases and the J gene end by 5 bases; junction bases not matched to a gene: 7. Here the CDR3 DNA reads TGTGCCAGCAGACCTAGCGGGAGGGCGGTGGAGACCCAGTACTTC. This gives the protein CASRPSGRAVETQYF.

The chain recombines TRBV6-2 or TRBV6-3 with TRBJ2-1; D unresolved. The CDR3 is made up of 11 amino acids. Germline CDR1 reads MNHEY; CDR2 reads SVGEGT. The germline V and J ends were trimmed by 6 bases and 8 bases, with 8 bases remaining between them. The CDR3 is CASSHGYEQFF. The CDR3 DNA reads TGTGCCAGCAGCCACGGGTATGAGCAGTTCTTC.

This clonotype was counted a few times. This chain links TRBV6-1 with TRBJ1-1; 10 nucleotides match TRBD1. Trimming at V came to 2 bases and at J to 11 bases, leaving 8 bases not matched to a gene. Germline V gene sequence: CDR1 MNHNS, CDR2 SASEGT. This CDR3 has 14 residues. The CDR3 loop reads CASSERGQGRPAFF. The CDR3 DNA follows: TGTGCCAGCAGTGAAAGGGGACAGGGGCGCCCGGCTTTCTTT.

This rearrangement joins TRBV5-5 to TRBJ2-3, with D unclear. This CDR3 has 16 residues. CDR1 and CDR2 from the germline V gene are SGHKS and YYEKEE (reference sequence). Trimming left V 0 bases short and J 0 bases short, with 11 bases between. CDR3 coding DNA: TGTGCCAGCAGCTTGGGGCGGCCGGCTAGCACAGATACGCAGTATTTT. Residues: CASSLGRPASTDTQYF.

V and J are TRBV20-1 and TRBJ2-7; D tentatively reads TRBD1 or TRBD2 (5 bases each). Deletions cut 3 bases from V and 4 bases from J, with 13 bases between. The CDR3 has 13 amino acids. Germline V gene sequence: CDR1 DFQATT, CDR2 SNEGSKA (reference sequence). The DNA of the CDR3 is TGCAGTGCTAGTTGGGGGATGGGTTACGAGCAGTACTTC. Its translation: CSASWGMGYEQYF.

V usage is TRBV7-2 and J usage is TRBJ2-5, with D possibly matching TRBD1 (6 bases). With 5 bases removed from V and 3 bases from J, the gap between germline ends came to 13 bases. Per the germline V gene, CDR1 is SGHTA and CDR2 is FQGNSA. This CDR3 spans 14 amino acids. CDR3: CASSLSGQKETQYF. In nucleotides, the CDR3 is TGTGCCAGCAGCCTTTCCGGACAGAAAGAGACCCAGTACTTC.

This clonotype has at least ten counts. The chain carries TRBV20-1 and TRBJ2-1; D unclear. Germline CDR1 is DFQATT and CDR2 is SNEGSKA (reference sequence). The CDR3 length is 13 residues. Trimming shortened V by 8 bases and J by 4 bases, and 15 bases separated the two germline ends. The CDR3 DNA sequence: TGCAGTTGGGTCAGAGGAAAATACAATGAGCAGTTCTTC. Its protein is CSWVRGKYNEQFF.

The CDR3 DNA is TGTGCCAGCAGCCATAAGCACGACAGGGCCAATCAGCCCCAGCATTTT. Its translation is CASSHKHDRANQPQHF. The chain recombines TRBV12-3 or TRBV12-4 with TRBJ1-5; TRBD1 matches 7 bases. The CDR3 covers 16 residues. V shed 6 bases, J shed 3 bases, and the junction held 11 bases outside the gene matches.

This clonotype was observed a handful of times. This chain joins TRBV6-1 and TRBJ2-7, with 12 bases fitting TRBD2. This CDR3 comprises 14 residues. In germline, CDR1 is MNHNS, CDR2 SASEGT. The V and J ends lost 5 bases and 4 bases, in that order; junction bases with no gene match: 3. The CDR3 here is CASSRTSGNYEQYF. CDR3 DNA: TGTGCCAGCAGTAGGACTAGCGGGAATTACGAGCAGTACTTC.

This clonotype was picked up many times. The gene calls are TRBV29-1 and TRBJ2-1; D might be TRBD1 or TRBD2, each matching 5 bases. Germline CDR1 SQVTM, CDR2 ANQGSEA. The V end was cut by 5 bases, the J end by 10 bases, with 9 bases between. This CDR3 is 10 amino acids long. The CDR3 nucleotides are TGCAGCGTTTTAGGGACCGAGCAGTTCTTC. It translates to CSVLGTEQFF.

The chain carries TRBV6-2 or TRBV6-3 and TRBJ2-1; TRBD2 aligns across 14 bases. With V trimmed by 10 bases and J by 3 bases, 8 bases remained unmatched. The CDR3 covers 16 residues. Per germline, CDR1 MNHEY and CDR2 SVGEGT. As DNA, the CDR3 is TGTGCCACCAGACTAGCGGGAGGGTTTGGCTACAATGAGCAGTTCTTC. This encodes CATRLAGGFGYNEQFF.

The rearrangement links TRBV5-1 to TRBJ2-1, with TRBD2 matching 7 bases. Germline values: CDR1 SGHRS, CDR2 YFSETQ. The CDR3 is made up of 15 amino acids. The ends lost 5 bases at V and 9 bases at J; junction bases unmatched: 14. The CDR3 loop is CASSSGTNSRGEQFF. The CDR3 nucleotides are TGCGCCAGCAGTTCCGGGACTAATAGCCGGGGTGAGCAGTTCTTC.